Following are 12 T cell receptor beta chains from one sample sequenced in a study of T cells after yellow fever vaccination. One entry per CDR3 protein results from TCRdb running MiXCR on the 5' RACE reads. The data hold 450,000 to 550,000 distinct CDR3 sequences, with about a fifth observed a single time. The sequencing here drew on PBMCs, taken approximately 22 days after the first yellow fever vaccination. These receptors all stem from a man in his late teens or twenties who received the YFV17D yellow fever vaccine.

V is TRBV2 and J is TRBJ2-7; 13 positions match TRBD2. Germline CDR1 is SNHLY and CDR2 is FYNNEI. J was trimmed by 6 bases and V by 5 bases; bases with no gene match: 16. The CDR3 is made up of 18 amino acids. The CDR3 sequence: CASSLRGGLAGVNLEQYF. The CDR3 bases are TGTGCCAGCAGTTTGAGGGGTGGACTAGCGGGGGTAAATCTCGAGCAGTACTTC.

This clonotype was detected a few times. The chain recombines TRBV5-1 with TRBJ2-2; D is ambiguous. Germline CDR1 and CDR2: SGHRS and YFSETQ. Trimming stripped 4 bases from V and 0 bases from J, with 10 bases between. The CDR3 is 15 amino acids. The CDR3 nucleotides are TGCGCCAGCAGCGAGGACGGTCCGAACACCGGGGAGCTGTTTTTT. Translated, it gives CASSEDGPNTGELFF.

The sample holds a few counts of this clonotype. The rearrangement joins TRBV20-1 to TRBJ2-3; 7 bases match TRBD2. Germline V lookup: CDR1 DFQATT, CDR2 SNEGSKA (reference sequence). Germline trimming cut 6 bases from V and 2 bases from J; bases unmatched to any gene: 14. The CDR3 sequence is 16 residues long. CDR3: CSAPARIAGTTDTQYF. The CDR3 DNA follows: TGCAGTGCCCCCGCCCGAATAGCGGGTACCACAGATACGCAGTATTTT.

This clonotype was seen more than once but under ten times. The chain has TRBV27 and TRBJ1-4; 11 positions agree with TRBD1. CDR1 is MNHEY, CDR2 SMNVEV, per germline (reference sequence). This CDR3 is built from 14 residues. J gave up 8 bases and V 4 bases, and 3 bases lay outside the gene matches. The CDR3 reads CASSWTGGREKLFF. The CDR3 DNA reads TGTGCCAGCAGTTGGACAGGGGGCAGAGAAAAACTGTTTTTT.

The sample holds a few counts of this clonotype. The chain combines TRBV7-9 with TRBJ1-6, with D tentatively TRBD1 (5 bases). The CDR3 totals 17 residues. Looked up from germline, CDR1 is SEHNR and CDR2 is FQNEAQ (reference sequence). Trimming left V 5 bases short and J 1 base short, with 15 bases between. CDR3 DNA: TGTGCCAGCAGCGGGACCTTCCGGGGATCCTATAATTCACCCCTCCACTTT. Translating gives CASSGTFRGSYNSPLHF.

This clonotype was observed at least ten times. The rearrangement links TRBV7-8 to TRBJ2-5; tentative D call: TRBD2 (6 bases). This CDR3 has 14 residues. From germline, CDR1 is SGHVS and CDR2 FQNEAQ. Trimming took 7 bases from V and 0 from J, leaving 12 bases between them. The CDR3 protein is CASKPGRHQETQYF. CDR3 DNA: TGTGCCAGCAAACCAGGGAGGCACCAAGAGACCCAGTACTTC.

A few counts support this clonotype. CDR3 residues: CASQGRGAEAFF. DNA of the CDR3: TGCGCCAGTCAGGGTAGGGGCGCTGAAGCTTTCTTT. The rearrangement links TRBV5-1 to TRBJ1-1; TRBD1 is a possible D gene (5 bases). Trimming took 8 bases from V and 6 from J, leaving 14 bases between them. Germline V lookup: CDR1 SGHRS, CDR2 YFSETQ. This CDR3 has 12 amino acids.

This clonotype was detected only a few times. This chain connects TRBV11-2 to TRBJ1-1, with D possibly TRBD1 on 5 matching bases. The germline V gene has CDR1 SGHAT and CDR2 FQNNGV. The CDR3 spans 15 residues. V gave up 3 bases and J gave up 1 base, with 12 bases separating them. The CDR3 DNA is TGTGCCAGCAGCTTCCCATCGGGGGGGAACACTGAAGCTTTCTTT. As protein: CASSFPSGGNTEAFF.

This clonotype has only a few counts. The chain employs TRBV12-3 or TRBV12-4 and TRBJ2-4; weak D call: TRBD1 (7 bases). Trimming pared 3 bases from V and 6 bases from J, leaving 9 bases between. The CDR3 totals 13 residues. The CDR3 nucleotides read TGTGCCAGCAGTTTTCAGGGGGGAAACATTCAGTACTTC. It is translated as CASSFQGGNIQYF.

V is TRBV4-1 and J is TRBJ2-7, with 9 bases identical to TRBD1. CDR3 length: 18 amino acids. Germline trimming cut 1 base from V and 3 bases from J; bases unmatched to any gene: 13. Germline CDR1 MGHRA, CDR2 YSYEKL. The CDR3: CASSQGAWTGVSLYEQYV. CDR3 coding DNA: TGCGCCAGCAGCCAAGGGGCCTGGACAGGGGTATCTCTCTACGAGCAGTACGTC.

This clonotype has only a few counts. This chain links TRBV20-1 with TRBJ1-1; D might be TRBD1 (6 bases). Trimming took off 1 base at V and 0 bases at J, with 12 bases between the two ends. Germline CDR1 is DFQATT and CDR2 is SNEGSKA (reference sequence). The CDR3 extends over 15 amino acids. CDR3 nucleotides: TGCAGTGCTAGAGCTCCGGACAGAATGAACACTGAAGCTTTCTTT. It yields the protein CSARAPDRMNTEAFF.

The rearrangement links TRBV5-5 to TRBJ1-6; TRBD1 matches at 8 bases. Germline CDR1 SGHKS, CDR2 YYEKEE (reference sequence). The V and J ends lost 3 bases and 9 bases, in that order; junction bases with no gene match: 2. This CDR3 has 13 amino acids. The CDR3: CASSWDRSSPLHF. In nucleotides, the CDR3 is TGTGCCAGCAGCTGGGACAGGAGTTCACCCCTCCACTTT.